These 12 T cell receptor beta chains were all obtained from the same sample, sequenced in a study of blood T cell repertoires in COVID-19. Sequenced by immunoSEQ multiplex PCR; TCRdb stores in-frame clones only, minus some. The data show about 340,000 clones, with around four fifths seen just once and approximately 3% held by the top ten. Material: peripheral blood. These receptors were collected from a young man with active or convalescent COVID-19.

Notes on this clone: A much larger clone differs from this one at a single base, so this may be a read error. The gene calls are TRBV4-3 and TRBJ2-6; 7 bases fit TRBD2. CDR3 length: 16 residues. Germline CDR1 is LGHNA and CDR2 is YSLEER. Trimming took 0 bases from V and 2 from J; bases not matched to a gene: 1. CDR3 coding DNA: TGCGCCAGCAGCCAAGATGGGGGGGCTGGGGCCAACGTCCTGACTTTC. Translated, it gives CASSQDGGAGANVLTF.

This clone was seen once. The rearrangement links TRBV7-8 to TRBJ2-2; 15 bases map to TRBD2. Germline CDR1 is SGHVS and CDR2 is FQNEAQ. Trimming at V came to 4 bases and at J to 7 bases, leaving 1 base not matched to a gene. There are 15 residues in the CDR3. CDR3 bases: TGTGCCAGCAGCTGGACTAGCGGGGGGGGCGGGGAGCTGTTTTTT. It codes for CASSWTSGGGGELFF. Full variable domain (outside the CDR3, taken from reference TRBV7-8 and TRBJ2-2): GAGVSQSPRYKVAKRGQDVALRCDPISGHVSLFWYQQALGQGPEFLTYFQNEAQLDKSGLPSDRFFAERPEGSVSTLKIQRTQQEDSAVYLCASSWTSGGGGELFFGEGSRLTVL.

The chain couples TRBV4-2 to TRBJ2-1, with TRBD2 identical over 11 bases. The length of the CDR3 is 15 residues. Germline loops: CDR1 LGHNA, CDR2 YNFKEQ. J was trimmed by 5 bases and V by 3 bases; bases with no gene match: 3. The CDR3 bases are TGTGCCAGCAGCCAGGGGACTAGCGGAGACAATGAGCAGTTCTTC. The encoded protein is CASSQGTSGDNEQFF.

J is TRBJ2-7 and V is TRBV10-1, with a tentative D call TRBD1 (5 bases). The CDR3 totals 14 residues. Trimming took off 7 bases at V and 5 bases at J, with 18 bases between the two ends. Germline V gene lookup returns CDR1 WNHNN and CDR2 SYGVQD (reference sequence). CDR3 coding DNA: TGCGCCAGCAACCCCCAGGGATCCACCCACGAGCAGTACTTC. Its protein is CASNPQGSTHEQYF.

J is TRBJ2-7 and V is TRBV18, with D perhaps matching TRBD2 (6 bases). Germline V CDR1 and CDR2: KGHSH, LQKENI. The CDR3 runs 13 residues. V lost 3 bases and J lost 7, with 13 bases in between. CDR3 DNA sequence: TGTGCCAGCTCACCGAGGTCGGCGGGGGAGCAGTACTTC. Protein: CASSPRSAGEQYF. The full variable domain, with the rest looked up from reference TRBV18 and TRBJ2-7, is NAGVMQNPRHLVRRRGQEARLRCSPMKGHSHVYWYRQLPEEGLKFMVYLQKENIIDESGMPKERFSAEFPKEGPSILRIQQVVRGDSAAYFCASSPRSAGEQYFGPGTRLTVT.

The chain recombines TRBV18 with TRBJ2-1; D remains ambiguous. Germline CDR1 KGHSH, CDR2 LQKENI. V lost 3 bases and J 6 bases, leaving 12 bases between the germline ends. The CDR3 runs to 14 residues. In DNA form, the CDR3 reads TGTGCCAGCTCACCTCCCGTGCGGCGCAATGAGCAGTTCTTC. It is translated as CASSPPVRRNEQFF.

The chain carries TRBV7-9 and TRBJ1-1; D is unresolved. Deletions cut 3 bases from V and 4 bases from J, with 18 bases between. The CDR3 loop spans 16 amino acids. Germline values: CDR1 SEHNR, CDR2 FQNEAQ (reference sequence). The CDR3 nucleotides read TGTGCCAGCAGCTTCGGCCCACGACGGGAGACCACTGAAGCTTTCTTT. Translation: CASSFGPRRETTEAFF. Supplemented by reference TRBV7-9 and TRBJ1-1, the full variable domain reads DTGVSQNPRHKITKRGQNVTFRCDPISEHNRLYWYRQTLGQGPEFLTYFQNEAQLEKSRLLSDRFSAERPKGSFSTLEIQRTEQGDSAMYLCASSFGPRRETTEAFFGQGTRLTVV.

This clone appeared a few times. The gene calls are TRBV30 and TRBJ1-2; 9 nucleotides match TRBD1. V dropped 5 bases and J dropped 5; count of bases not matched to a gene: 6. The length of the CDR3 is 13 residues. Germline V CDR1 and CDR2: GTSNPN, SVGIG (reference sequence). Here the CDR3 reads CAWVTGGVYGYTF. As DNA, the CDR3 is TGTGCCTGGGTTACAGGGGGCGTATATGGCTACACCTTC.

The chain couples TRBV7-9 to TRBJ1-2; the D gene is possibly TRBD1 (5 bases). V gave up 2 bases and J gave up 4 bases, with 11 bases separating them. Germline lookup yields CDR1 SEHNR and CDR2 FQNEAQ (reference sequence). The CDR3 contains 14 residues. The CDR3 sequence is CASSLLGGSYGYTF. In DNA, the CDR3 is TGTGCCAGCAGCTTATTGGGGGGTAGCTATGGCTACACCTTC.

The CDR3 nucleotides read TGCGCCAGCACTTCTGCTAGCGGGAGTTTCGGCACAGATACGCAGTATTTT. Its protein product is CASTSASGSFGTDTQYF. This chain joins TRBV5-1 and TRBJ2-3; 10 bases are shared with TRBD2. The CDR3 consists of 17 residues. From germline, CDR1 is SGHRS and CDR2 YFSETQ. J gave up 1 base and V 6 bases, and 11 bases lay outside the gene matches.

The rearrangement joins TRBV6-5 to TRBJ2-7; 8 nucleotides line up with TRBD1. Germline V gives CDR1 MNHEY, CDR2 SVGAGI. The CDR3 loop spans 15 amino acids. Losses at the gene ends were 6 bases for V and 6 bases for J; bases not matched to a gene: 13. This CDR3 reads CASSATQGARSEQYF. The CDR3 nucleotides read TGTGCCAGCAGCGCGACCCAGGGGGCAAGGTCCGAGCAGTACTTC.

J is TRBJ2-7 and V is TRBV27; 8 nucleotides align to TRBD2. The trim removed 5 bases at V and 6 bases at J, leaving 6 bases unmatched. Germline CDR1 and CDR2: MNHEY and SMNVEV (reference sequence). This CDR3 is 13 amino acids long. CDR3 sequence: CASSPGLAGEQYF. Here the CDR3 DNA reads TGTGCCAGCAGTCCCGGACTAGCTGGCGAGCAGTACTTC.